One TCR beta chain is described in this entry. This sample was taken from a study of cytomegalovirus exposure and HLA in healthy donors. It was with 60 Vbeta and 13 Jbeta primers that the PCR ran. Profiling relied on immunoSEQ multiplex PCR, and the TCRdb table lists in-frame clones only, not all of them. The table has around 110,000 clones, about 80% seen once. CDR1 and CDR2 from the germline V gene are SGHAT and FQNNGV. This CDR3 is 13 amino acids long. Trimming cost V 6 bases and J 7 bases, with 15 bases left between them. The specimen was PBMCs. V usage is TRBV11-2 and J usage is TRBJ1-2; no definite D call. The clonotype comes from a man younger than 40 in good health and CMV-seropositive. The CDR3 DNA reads TGTGCCAGCAGTCCCGATTGGTCGAGTGGCTACACCTTC. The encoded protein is CASSPDWSSGYTF.